This T cell receptor (beta chain) was observed in a study of blood T cell repertoires in COVID-19. Across the study: The United States, Italy and Spain supplied acute and convalescent COVID-19 samples. Sample material is recorded as cDNA or gDNA derived from T cells, B-cell-depleted T cells, or PBMCs.

Original handling: Reference gene primer amplification gave estimated nucleated cell counts. Repertoires were generated with immunoSEQ multiplex PCR, while TCRdb's copy carries only in-frame clones and drops some. D and trimming come from the DNA, and the V and J calls and clone size come from that table. The sample yields 70,000 to 90,000 clones, more than 75% seen once. CDR1 and CDR2 from the germline V gene are SGHKS and YYEKEE (reference sequence). CDR3 size: 12 residues. Trimming took 2 bases from V and 7 from J, leaving 10 bases between them. The J gene is TRBJ2-7, the V gene TRBV5-5; D perhaps matches TRBD2 (6 bases). The sample was peripheral blood. The sequence derives from a human donor in a cohort sampled during active COVID-19. Written as DNA, the CDR3 is TGTGCCAGCAGCTTAGGCGGGGTGGAGCAGTACTTC. This sequence encodes CASSLGGVEQYF.